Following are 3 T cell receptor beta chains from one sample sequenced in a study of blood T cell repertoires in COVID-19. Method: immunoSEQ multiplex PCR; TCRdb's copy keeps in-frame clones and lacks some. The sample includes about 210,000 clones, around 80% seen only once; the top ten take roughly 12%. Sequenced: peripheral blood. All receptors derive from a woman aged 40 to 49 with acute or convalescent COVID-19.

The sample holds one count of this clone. The CDR3 DNA sequence: TGTGCCAGCAGCCAAGATTGGAGGAGTTGGGACACTGAAGCTTTCTTT. Residues: CASSQDWRSWDTEAFF. This rearrangement joins TRBV3-1 (or the pseudogene TRBV3-2) to TRBJ1-1; D call uncertain. The CDR3 totals 16 residues. Deletions cut 0 bases from V and 3 bases from J, with 14 bases between. Germline loops: CDR1 LGHDT, CDR2 YNNKEL (reference sequence).

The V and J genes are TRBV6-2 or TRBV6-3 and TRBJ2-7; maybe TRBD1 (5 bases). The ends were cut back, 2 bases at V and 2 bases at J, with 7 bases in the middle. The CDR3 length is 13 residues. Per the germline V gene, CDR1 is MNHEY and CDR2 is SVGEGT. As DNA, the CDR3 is TGTGCCAGCAGTTACGGCAGGGCCTACGAGCAGTACTTC. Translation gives CASSYGRAYEQYF.

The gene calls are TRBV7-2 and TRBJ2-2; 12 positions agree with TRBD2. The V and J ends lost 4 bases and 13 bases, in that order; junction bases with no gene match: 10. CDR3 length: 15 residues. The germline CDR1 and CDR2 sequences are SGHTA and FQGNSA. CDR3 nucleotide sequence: TGTGCCAGCAGCTCTCCTAGCGGGGGGGCCGACTGGCTGTTTTTT. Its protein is CASSSPSGGADWLFF.